Sequencing of this T cell receptor beta chain was carried out in a study of T cells in Graves' hyperthyroidism and ophthalmopathy (dated by TCRdb to between 2019 and 2020). Regarding the complete study: To identify distinguishing TCR V-J signatures, a discovery cohort of 100 or so patients was used, comprising 40 to 45 with Graves' ophthalmopathy and some 60 with stable Graves' hyperthyroidism. According to the paper, TCR Vbeta CDR3 sequencing was carried out on some 140 peripheral blood samples, which came from 40 to 45 ophthalmopathy, around 75 hyperthyroidism and about 17 progressor patients. After blood sampling, hyperthyroidism patients were treated with methimazole at a starting dose of 30 mg daily, and ophthalmopathy patients were treated with high-dose intravenous methylprednisolone. Prospective prediction of ophthalmopathy was tested in an independent validation cohort of under 20 hyperthyroidism patients and 17 patients who later progressed to ophthalmopathy. For training and testing, the 80 to 100 patients in the discovery cohort were randomly divided in a 7:3 ratio. In addition, the study compared T-cell repertoires in thyroid tissue and in blood from several Graves' hyperthyroidism patients.

General conclusions and limits of the study: During validation, the model predicted progression to ophthalmopathy a median of around 7 months ahead of onset, with more than 55% sensitivity and 72.22% specificity. No statistical method was used to set the sample size in advance, and investigators knew the group allocation. A model built on a 13 V-J signature distinguished ophthalmopathy from stable hyperthyroidism, reaching over 85% sensitivity and around 81% specificity in cross-validation and 80%/75% in testing. Blood samples also contained most of the expanded thyroid clonotypes (frequency above 0.001), which suggests that blood repertoires may reflect thyroid immune responses.

This clonotype showed up just a few times. Its specific antigen is unknown. No much larger clone is present one base from it, and per-base qualities are unavailable. Exclusion was applied to patients with uncontrolled infections, other autoimmune diseases, pregnancy or lactation. Diagnoses were based on clinical symptoms, serum thyroxine and TRAb, thyroid ultrasound and orbital computed tomography. Total RNA was extracted with Trizol reagent, and quality was checked on an Agilent 2100 Bioanalyzer. The TCR beta CDR3 regions were amplified from RNA transcripts. The first round of RT-PCR for the TCR CDR3 was performed with the HTBI primer set and the Qiagen OneStep RT-PCR kit. A second multiplex PCR round built the libraries, followed by size selection and purification. The libraries were sequenced on an Illumina HiSeq2000 using paired-end 100 bp reads. In the original analysis: SOAPnuke was used to process the raw data, removing reads that contained adapters or uncalled bases, had a mean Phred below 15, or lacked an exact match to the constant primer or identifier. High-quality paired reads were merged using COPE v1.2.5, and each unique nucleotide sequence was defined as a clonotype. MiTCR v1.1 was used to align clonotypes to the IMGT TRBV, TRBD and TRBJ reference segments. The analysis included only V-J combinations with a frequency above 0.0001, which together covered about 99% of the repertoires. A TCS score was defined as the ratio between F50 (clonal expansion) and ExV (chaos), using BLOSUM62-based TCRdist between CDR3 peptides within each V-J. Welch's t-statistics and random forest reduced just over 500 V-J features to 13, which were used in a naive Bayes classifier (R e1071). Thyroid-blood repertoire similarity was quantified with the Morisita-Horn index. TCRdb passed the public sequencing reads through fastp at Q25 and MiXCR, retaining productive beta sequences. Every entry covers one CDR3 protein and lists the most common genes and DNA from its rows. In this record, the V and J calls reflect TCRdb's handling and not the investigators' own analysis. This sample is represented by 500,000 to 800,000 distinct CDR3 sequences; just under 45% of them were singletons. Of the sample, about 7.7% is held by the ten largest clones.

From its cysteine to its phenylalanine, the CDR3 spans 16 amino acids. Only the CDR3 DNA is retained, 48 bases long and in frame from the first base. CDR1 SGHRS and CDR2 YFSETQ were looked up in the germline V gene. V and J lose 0 bases and 3 bases, and a span of 16 bases separates them. The rearranged chain carries TRBV5-1 and TRBJ2-7; the D gene is possibly TRBD1 or TRBD2, with 5 bases matching each. This TCR derives from an adult man with Graves' disease, either hyperthyroidism or ophthalmopathy (not recorded which). Input material: peripheral blood or thyroid tissue (not recorded which). This receptor has the CDR3 CASSLDPTAGSYEQYF. The DNA sequence is given as TGCGCCAGCAGCTTGGATCCCACGGCAGGGAGCTACGAGCAGTACTTC.